Listed here is a single TCR beta chain. This entry belongs to a study of cytomegalovirus exposure and HLA in healthy donors. Germline V gene lookup returns CDR1 SGHVS and CDR2 FQNEAQ. V shed 5 bases and J 4 bases; nucleotides not matched to a gene: 4. The length of the CDR3 is 14 residues. PCR amplification relied on 60 Vbeta primers (plus 13 Jbeta primers). Clones were sequenced by immunoSEQ multiplex PCR, and TCRdb holds only the in-frame ones, with some missing. The top ten hold roughly 5% of the sample, which has some 250,000 clones, roughly 82% seen once. The sequence came from a woman aged 40-49 years in good health and CMV-seropositive. Sequencing input: PBMCs. This rearrangement joins TRBV7-8 to TRBJ2-7; 11 bases align to TRBD2. CDR3 protein: CASSAGTSGYEQYF. The CDR3 region has the DNA TGTGCCAGCAGCGCCGGGACTAGCGGTTACGAGCAGTACTTC.